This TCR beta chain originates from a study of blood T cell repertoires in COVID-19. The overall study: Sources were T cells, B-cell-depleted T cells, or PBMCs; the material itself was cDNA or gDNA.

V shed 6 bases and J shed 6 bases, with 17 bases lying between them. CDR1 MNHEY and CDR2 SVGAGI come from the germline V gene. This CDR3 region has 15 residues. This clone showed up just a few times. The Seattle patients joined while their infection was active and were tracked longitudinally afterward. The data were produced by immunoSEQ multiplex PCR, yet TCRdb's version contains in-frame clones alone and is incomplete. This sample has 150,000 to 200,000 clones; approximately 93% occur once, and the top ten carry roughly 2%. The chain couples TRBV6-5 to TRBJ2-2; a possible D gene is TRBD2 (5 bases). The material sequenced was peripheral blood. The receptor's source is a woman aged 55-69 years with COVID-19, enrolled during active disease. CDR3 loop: CASRPRLGGAGELFF. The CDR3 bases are TGTGCCAGCAGGCCTAGATTAGGAGGAGCCGGGGAGCTGTTTTTT.